Shown below are 18 T cell receptor beta chains from a single sample sequenced in a study of blood T cells in healthy people across ages. A sample-barcoded 5' primer and a J-beta primer mix were used in a second PCR of about 7 to 11 cycles. TCRdb passed the 5' RACE reads through MiXCR, listing each CDR3 protein once. Altogether 750,000 to 1,000,000 distinct CDR3 sequences are present, just under 30% being singletons, with the ten largest covering more than 8.5%. These data also featured in a second study, about T cells of mothers and their children.

Material: blood. The receptor set was obtained from a middle-aged woman in good health.

The chain recombines TRBV9 with TRBJ1-5; weak D call: TRBD1 (5 bases). Germline V gene sequence: CDR1 SGDLS, CDR2 YYNGEE. The CDR3 contains 15 residues. The V end was cut by 3 bases, the J end by 2 bases, with 12 bases between. The DNA of the CDR3 is TGTGCCAGCAGCGGGGGGTTATACGGCAATCAGCCCCAGCATTTT. Residues: CASSGGLYGNQPQHF.

The rearrangement uses TRBV11-2 and TRBJ2-1, with D unclear. Germline V gene sequence: CDR1 SGHAT, CDR2 FQNNGV. The V gene lost 0 bases and the J gene lost 3 bases, with 12 bases spanning the gap. This CDR3 contains 16 residues. This chain's CDR3 is CASSLDPSRVYNEQFF. The CDR3 nucleotides are TGTGCCAGCAGCTTAGATCCCTCGCGCGTCTACAATGAGCAGTTCTTC.

Note on this clonotype: With a much larger clone just one base away, this may be a read error. This chain links TRBV10-3 with TRBJ2-7; tentative D call: TRBD1 (5 bases). The CDR3 has 16 amino acids. V dropped 3 bases and J dropped 5 bases, with 20 bases sitting between them. CDR1 ENHRY and CDR2 SYGVKD come from the germline V gene. The chain's CDR3 is CAISDDRWGMNNEQYF. In nucleotides, the CDR3 is TGTGCCATCAGTGACGATCGGTGGGGCATGAATAACGAGCAGTACTTC.

This clonotype came up a few times. Germline and junction disagree at one end, which may indicate a read error. The chain joins TRBV6-4 to TRBJ2-6, with D perhaps TRBD1 (5 bases). The CDR3 is 14 amino acids. Looked up from germline, CDR1 is MRHNA and CDR2 is SNTAGT. Here the CDR3 DNA reads TGTGCCAGCAGTGACTCCTCTGGGGCCAACGTCCGGACTTTC. Amino acid sequence: CASSDSSGANVRTF.

The V call is TRBV28, the J call TRBJ2-1; D may be TRBD1 or TRBD2 (5 bases each). Trimming removed 5 bases at V and 11 bases at J, with 25 bases between. Per germline, CDR1 MDHEN and CDR2 SYDVKM. The CDR3 sequence is 16 residues long. The CDR3 bases are TGTGCCAGCAGTCTCCAGACCGGGACGAGCGTCGATCAGCAGTTCTTC. Its translation is CASSLQTGTSVDQQFF.

Many counts were recorded for this clonotype. The chain joins TRBV7-2 to TRBJ1-1; D ambiguous. Trimming took off 1 base at V and 2 bases at J, with 8 bases between the two ends. CDR1 is SGHTA, CDR2 FQGNSA, per germline. This CDR3 has 14 amino acids. CDR3 DNA sequence: TGTGCCAGCAGCTTAGACGCAGTAAACACTGAAGCTTTCTTT. Its translation: CASSLDAVNTEAFF.

The sample holds many counts of this clonotype. The rearrangement joins TRBV4-2 to TRBJ2-7, with D maybe TRBD2 (6 bases). The V end lost 0 bases, the J end lost 0 bases, and 12 bases lay between the germline ends. This CDR3 is 16 amino acids long. In germline, CDR1 is LGHNA, CDR2 YNFKEQ. The CDR3 protein is CASSQERGSSSYEQYF. DNA of the CDR3: TGTGCCAGCAGCCAAGAGCGGGGCTCTAGCTCCTACGAGCAGTACTTC.

On this clonotype itself: This may arise from a read error, as a much more abundant clone is one base away. The chain employs TRBV18 and TRBJ1-2, with 9 bases identical to TRBD1. Germline V lookup: CDR1 KGHSH, CDR2 LQKENI. The CDR3 consists of 16 residues. CDR3 amino acids: CASSSGTGNLAAGYAF. The CDR3 DNA sequence: TGTGCCAGCTCATCTGGGACAGGGAACCTTGCGGCTGGCTACGCCTTC.

The chain carries TRBV6-5 and TRBJ2-7; D is unclear. Trimming pared 2 bases from V and 1 base from J, leaving 6 bases between. This CDR3 spans 13 amino acids. In germline, CDR1 is MNHEY, CDR2 SVGAGI. CDR3 protein: CASSYAESYEQYF. CDR3 DNA sequence: TGTGCCAGCAGTTACGCGGAATCCTACGAGCAGTACTTC.

The genes are TRBV27 and TRBJ1-2, with 9 positions matching TRBD1. The trim removed 4 bases at V and 1 base at J, leaving 7 bases unmatched. Germline V lookup: CDR1 MNHEY, CDR2 SMNVEV (reference sequence). This CDR3 contains 16 residues. The CDR3 bases are TGTGCCAGCAGTTCACAGGGGGCCGCTGGTAACTATGGCTACACCTTC. It specifies CASSSQGAAGNYGYTF.

This clonotype was counted a few times. CDR3 bases: TGTGCCAGCAGTGAAGGTGGGGCAGGGGGCGGTAACTCCTACGAGCAGTACTTC. Residues: CASSEGGAGGGNSYEQYF. V and J are TRBV25-1 and TRBJ2-7; 8 bases fit TRBD1. V lost 2 bases and J lost 0; bases outside the gene matches: 12. The CDR3 covers 18 residues. The germline V gene has CDR1 MGHDK and CDR2 SYGVNS.

Only a few counts were recorded for this clonotype. The chain has TRBV29-1 and TRBJ2-7; 11 bases line up with TRBD1. V shed 2 bases, J shed 6 bases, and the junction held 3 bases outside the gene matches. CDR1 and CDR2 (germline): SQVTM, ANQGSEA. The CDR3 totals 13 residues. CDR3 in amino acids: CSVERTGGGEQYF. CDR3 DNA: TGCAGCGTTGAAAGGACAGGGGGCGGCGAGCAGTACTTC.

Points on this clonotype: This may be a read error: a much more frequent sequence differs by one nucleotide. The V and J genes are TRBV29-1 and TRBJ2-7; D is tentatively TRBD1 or TRBD2 (5 bases each). From germline, CDR1 is SQVTM and CDR2 ANQGSEA. The CDR3 extends over 14 amino acids. Here the CDR3 reads CRVGNRDGNYEQYF. In DNA, the CDR3 is TGCCGCGTTGGAAACCGGGACGGGAACTACGAGCAGTACTTC.

The CDR3 sequence: CASTSQPSNQPQHF. The CDR3 region has the DNA TGTGCCAGCACCAGTCAGCCTAGCAATCAGCCCCAGCATTTT. The J gene is TRBJ1-5, the V gene TRBV28; D is unresolved. Per germline, CDR1 MDHEN and CDR2 SYDVKM. V shed 7 bases and J shed 0 bases, with 10 bases lying between them. This CDR3 is built from 14 residues.

Only a few counts were recorded for this clonotype. This sequence joins TRBV12-3 or TRBV12-4 and TRBJ1-2; TRBD1 matches 9 bases. This CDR3 has 14 amino acids. V gave up 5 bases and J gave up 4 bases; unmatched junction bases: 5. The CDR3 sequence: CASSPTGGVYGYTF. CDR3 nucleotide sequence: TGTGCCAGCAGTCCGACAGGGGGAGTCTATGGCTACACCTTC.

The V call is TRBV3-1, the J call TRBJ2-4; TRBD1 aligns across 7 bases. V shed 4 bases and J 2 bases; nucleotides not matched to a gene: 5. Germline CDR1 is LGHDT and CDR2 is YNNKEL (reference sequence). The CDR3 length is 15 residues. CDR3 residues: CASSPRDSPKNIQYF. Written as DNA, the CDR3 is TGTGCCAGCAGCCCCCGGGACAGCCCCAAAAACATTCAGTACTTC.

This clonotype appeared many times. V gene TRBV28 combines with J gene TRBJ2-7, with 8 bases identical to TRBD1. Trimming took 3 bases from V and 5 from J; bases not matched to a gene: 6. The CDR3 contains 14 residues. Germline V lookup: CDR1 MDHEN, CDR2 SYDVKM. The CDR3, as DNA: TGTGCCAGCAGTTTGAGGACAGGGCTGGACGAGCAGTACTTC. Its translation: CASSLRTGLDEQYF.

Of note for this clonotype: A clone one base away is much larger, so this may be a read error. This chain joins TRBV12-3 or TRBV12-4 and TRBJ1-2, with TRBD1 identical over 9 bases. The CDR3 is made up of 14 amino acids. This chain's CDR3 is CTSKNRQGDYGYTF. Here the CDR3 DNA reads TGTACCAGCAAAAACCGACAGGGGGACTATGGCTACACCTTC.